These 9 T cell receptor beta chains share one sample of origin, sequenced in a study of cytomegalovirus exposure and HLA in healthy donors. Both 60 Vbeta primers and 13 Jbeta primers went into the PCR. Generated by immunoSEQ multiplex PCR, the TCRdb table keeps only in-frame clones and is missing some. The sample yields about 120,000 clones, about a sixth seen once. Specimen: PBMCs. The receptors here all came from a female donor in good health and CMV-seropositive.

This clone has just a few counts. V is TRBV28 and J is TRBJ1-5; 7 nucleotides match TRBD1. The V gene's germline CDR1 is MDHEN and CDR2 SYDVKM. V was pared by 3 bases and J by 4 bases, with 21 bases of the junction left unmatched. The CDR3 has 20 amino acids. CDR3 in DNA: TGTGCCAGCAGTTTCTCGTTTTTTACGACCGGGACAGAGTTGAATCAGCCCCAGCATTTT. This sequence encodes CASSFSFFTTGTELNQPQHF.

The J gene is TRBJ2-5, the V gene TRBV4-2; 9 bases are a match to TRBD2. The V and J ends lost 3 bases and 1 base, in that order; junction bases with no gene match: 0. Germline CDR1 LGHNA, CDR2 YNFKEQ. CDR3 size: 14 residues. The CDR3 loop is CASSQREGQETQYF. The CDR3 nucleotides are TGTGCCAGCAGCCAGCGGGAGGGCCAAGAGACCCAGTACTTC.

This rearrangement joins TRBV7-2 to TRBJ1-2, with 8 bases fitting TRBD1. CDR1 is SGHTA, CDR2 FQGNSA, per germline. The CDR3 is 19 residues long. V lost 5 bases, J lost 10 bases, and 27 bases stayed unmatched. DNA for the CDR3: TGTGCCAGCAGCCCTGGAGACAGGGGAAATAGGGGCTACCCCTCGTTCTACACCTTC. Translation: CASSPGDRGNRGYPSFYTF.

The table lists this clone with a few counts. The gene calls are TRBV7-2 and TRBJ2-5, with TRBD2 identical over 9 bases. The CDR3 runs to 17 residues. CDR1 is SGHTA, CDR2 FQGNSA, per germline. The V segment lost 4 bases and the J segment 5 bases; nucleotides outside the gene matches: 14. CDR3 region: CASSSNHRRGGPETQYF. In DNA form, the CDR3 reads TGTGCCAGCAGCTCAAACCACCGGCGGGGGGGCCCGGAGACCCAGTACTTC.

This clone was observed a few times. The same CDR3 also results from other DNA sequences found in this sample. This rearrangement joins TRBV5-6 to TRBJ2-7, with D tentatively TRBD1 (6 bases). Between the trimmed V and J ends, which lost 2 bases and 1 base, there was a span of 7 bases. This CDR3 has 13 residues. Per the germline V gene, CDR1 is SGHDT and CDR2 is YYEEEE. CDR3 sequence (DNA): TGTGCCAGCAGCTTAGGACAGTCCTACGAGCAGTACTTC. Its protein is CASSLGQSYEQYF.

This clone has just a few counts. The CDR3 sequence: CASSEGADTDTQYF. The CDR3 nucleotides are TGTGCCAGCAGTGAAGGGGCCGACACAGATACGCAGTATTTT. V gene TRBV6-1 combines with J gene TRBJ2-3, with D unclear. The CDR3 totals 14 residues. V lost 1 base and J 2 bases, leaving 7 bases between the germline ends. Germline CDR1 is MNHNS and CDR2 is SASEGT.

This clone has more than one count but fewer than ten. V is TRBV28 and J is TRBJ1-2; maybe TRBD1 (5 bases). This CDR3 is 17 amino acids long. V dropped 2 bases and J dropped 4 bases, with 20 bases sitting between them. Per germline, CDR1 MDHEN and CDR2 SYDVKM. The CDR3 region has the DNA TGTGCCAGCAGTTTAGCCCAACAGGCTCGCCTCGGCTATGGCTACACCTTC. It codes for CASSLAQQARLGYGYTF.

The genes are TRBV5-6 and TRBJ1-1; no definite D call. From germline, CDR1 is SGHDT and CDR2 YYEEEE. The ends were cut back, 4 bases at V and 1 base at J, with 2 bases in the middle. This CDR3 has 11 residues. CDR3 loop: CASSQNTEAFF. The DNA for the CDR3 is TGTGCCAGCAGCCAGAACACTGAAGCTTTCTTT.

This clone was observed a handful of times. This chain uses TRBV28 with TRBJ2-3; 8 nucleotides agree with TRBD1. There are 16 residues in the CDR3. V lost 3 bases and J lost 4; bases outside the gene matches: 9. Germline CDR1 and CDR2: MDHEN and SYDVKM. CDR3: CASSFTGTGNPDTQYF. The CDR3, as DNA: TGTGCCAGCAGTTTCACCGGGACAGGTAACCCAGATACGCAGTATTTT.